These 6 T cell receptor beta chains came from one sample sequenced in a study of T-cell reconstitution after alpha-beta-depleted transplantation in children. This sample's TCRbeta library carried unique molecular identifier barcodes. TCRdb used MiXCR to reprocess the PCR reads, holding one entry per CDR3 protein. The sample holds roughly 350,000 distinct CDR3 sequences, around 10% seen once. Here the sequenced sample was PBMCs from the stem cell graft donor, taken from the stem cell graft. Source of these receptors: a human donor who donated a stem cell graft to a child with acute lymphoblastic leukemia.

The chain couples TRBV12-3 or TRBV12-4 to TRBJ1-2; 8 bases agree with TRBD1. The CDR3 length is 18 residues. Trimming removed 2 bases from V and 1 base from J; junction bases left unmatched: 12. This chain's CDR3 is CASSLTPDRAGVNYGYTF. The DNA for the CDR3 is TGTGCCAGCAGTTTAACACCGGACAGGGCGGGGGTTAACTATGGCTACACCTTC.

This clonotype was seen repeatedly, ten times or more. The CDR3 spells CASSLNGDTNEQFF. CDR3 DNA: TGTGCCAGCAGTCTGAATGGGGACACCAATGAGCAGTTCTTC. The chain carries TRBV6-2 or TRBV6-3 and TRBJ2-1; the D gene is possibly TRBD1 (6 bases). The CDR3 is made up of 14 amino acids. Germline V gene data show CDR1 as MNHEY and CDR2 as SVGEGT. Trimming removed 5 bases from V and 6 bases from J, with 14 bases in between.

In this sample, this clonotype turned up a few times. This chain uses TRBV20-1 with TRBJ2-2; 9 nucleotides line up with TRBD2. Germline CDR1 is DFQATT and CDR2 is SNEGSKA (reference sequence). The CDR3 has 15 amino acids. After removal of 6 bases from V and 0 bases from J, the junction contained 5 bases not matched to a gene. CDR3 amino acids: CSATGLASNTGELFF. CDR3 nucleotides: TGCAGTGCCACGGGACTAGCATCGAACACCGGGGAGCTGTTTTTT.

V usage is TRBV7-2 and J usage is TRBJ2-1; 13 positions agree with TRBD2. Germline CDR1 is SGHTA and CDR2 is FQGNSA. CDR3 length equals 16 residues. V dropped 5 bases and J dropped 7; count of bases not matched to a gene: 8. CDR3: CASSLRTSGRKNEQFF. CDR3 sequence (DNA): TGTGCCAGCAGCCTAAGGACTAGCGGGAGAAAAAATGAGCAGTTCTTC.

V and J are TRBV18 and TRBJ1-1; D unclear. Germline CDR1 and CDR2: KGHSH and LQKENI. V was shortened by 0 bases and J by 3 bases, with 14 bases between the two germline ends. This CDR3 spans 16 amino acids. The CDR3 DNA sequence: TGTGCCAGCTCACCACCCCGTCCGGACCGGGACACTGAAGCTTTCTTT. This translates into CASSPPRPDRDTEAFF. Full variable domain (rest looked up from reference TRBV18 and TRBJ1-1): NAGVMQNPRHLVRRRGQEARLRCSPMKGHSHVYWYRQLPEEGLKFMVYLQKENIIDESGMPKERFSAEFPKEGPSILRIQQVVRGDSAAYFCASSPPRPDRDTEAFFGQGTRLTVV.

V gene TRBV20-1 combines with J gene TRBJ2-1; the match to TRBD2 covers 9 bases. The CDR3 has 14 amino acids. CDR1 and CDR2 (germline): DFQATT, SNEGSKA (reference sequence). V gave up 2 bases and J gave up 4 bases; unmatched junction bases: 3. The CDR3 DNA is TGCAGTGCTAGATGGCTAGCGGGATACAATGAGCAGTTCTTC. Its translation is CSARWLAGYNEQFF.